The 10 T cell receptor beta chains below were found in one sample sequenced in a study of cytomegalovirus exposure and HLA in healthy donors. The primer mix had 60 Vbeta and 13 Jbeta primers. Measured with immunoSEQ multiplex PCR; TCRdb has only the in-frame clones, and not every one. Of 90,000 to 110,000 clones detected, just over 75% appear once; the ten largest clones hold around 8.8%. Sequences were obtained from PBMCs. The receptors were sampled from a man in his forties or fifties in good health and CMV-seropositive.

V and J are TRBV7-9 and TRBJ1-2, with 7 bases aligning to TRBD1. This CDR3 is built from 14 residues. The germline gives CDR1 SEHNR, CDR2 FQNEAQ (reference sequence). V dropped 5 bases and J dropped 8; count of bases not matched to a gene: 11. The CDR3 DNA is TGTGCCAGCAGCCCCTGGGACAGTCTGGCAGGCTACACCTTC. As protein: CASSPWDSLAGYTF.

This chain connects TRBV29-1 to TRBJ2-7; 8 bases match TRBD1. CDR1 SQVTM and CDR2 ANQGSEA come from the germline V gene. The junction had 23 bases not matched to a gene; V was cut back by 4 bases and J by 6 bases. The CDR3 runs 18 residues. Written as DNA, the CDR3 is TGCAGCGTTGTTATCCGGGACAGGCTACATAGCCTTACAACCGAGCAGTACTTC. It is translated as CSVVIRDRLHSLTTEQYF.

The sample holds one count of this clone. V gene TRBV28 combines with J gene TRBJ1-1; D gene ambiguous. Germline CDR1 MDHEN, CDR2 SYDVKM. The germline V and J ends were trimmed by 4 bases and 10 bases, with 19 bases remaining between them. The CDR3 sequence is 14 residues long. The CDR3 sequence: CASSSPDTFGLAFF. The CDR3, as DNA: TGTGCCAGCAGTTCCCCCGACACCTTTGGGCTAGCTTTCTTT.

The V and J genes are TRBV19 and TRBJ2-7; TRBD2 aligns across 10 bases. Per the germline V gene, CDR1 is LNHDA and CDR2 is SQIVND (reference sequence). Losses at the gene ends were 7 bases for V and 0 bases for J; bases not matched to a gene: 12. This CDR3 region has 17 residues. The CDR3 reads CASTAALLAGDSYEQYF. The CDR3 bases are TGTGCCAGTACCGCTGCTCTCCTAGCGGGGGACTCCTACGAGCAGTACTTC.

This clone was seen a single time. This sequence joins TRBV30 and TRBJ1-5, with D possibly matching TRBD1 (6 bases). The CDR3 totals 13 residues. Germline loops: CDR1 GTSNPN, CDR2 SVGIG (reference sequence). V lost 7 bases to trimming and J lost 10 bases, with 20 bases between them. The CDR3 reads CAFSPGHLGPQHF. As DNA, the CDR3 is TGTGCCTTCTCCCCGGGACACCTAGGTCCCCAGCATTTT.

J is TRBJ1-2 and V is TRBV30; D is possibly TRBD1 (5 bases). Germline assignment: CDR1 GTSNPN and CDR2 SVGIG (reference sequence). Deletions cut 2 bases from V and 5 bases from J, with 18 bases between. CDR3 length: 15 amino acids. The chain's CDR3 is CAWSPPRGGGYGYTF. Written as DNA, the CDR3 is TGTGCCTGGAGTCCGCCGCGGGGGGGTGGGTATGGCTACACCTTC.

The CDR3: CASSLGSGSTDTQYF. The CDR3 DNA sequence: TGTGCCAGCAGCTTAGGTAGCGGTAGCACAGATACGCAGTATTTT. The rearrangement joins TRBV11-2 to TRBJ2-3; D is possibly TRBD2 (6 bases). CDR1 is SGHAT and CDR2 is FQNNGV in the germline V gene. Trimming cost V 1 base and J 0 bases, with 8 bases left between them. The CDR3 has 15 residues.

This sequence joins TRBV13 and TRBJ2-7; the D gene is possibly TRBD1 (6 bases). The CDR3 consists of 14 residues. Germline-derived CDR1 and CDR2 are PRHDT and FYEKMQ (reference sequence). V lost 5 bases and J lost 3, with 14 bases in between. CDR3 sequence: CASSLTGTGYEQYF. CDR3 sequence (DNA): TGTGCCAGCAGCCTAACAGGGACGGGCTACGAGCAGTACTTC.

The chain employs TRBV29-1 and TRBJ2-2; D is uncertain. This CDR3 has 13 amino acids. The germline V gene has CDR1 SQVTM and CDR2 ANQGSEA. The V gene lost 5 bases and the J gene lost 0 bases, with 7 bases spanning the gap. This CDR3 is CSVCQTNTGELFF. The CDR3 DNA reads TGCAGCGTTTGTCAGACGAACACCGGGGAGCTGTTTTTT.

The rearrangement links TRBV4-3 to TRBJ2-1; D is unclear. The germline gives CDR1 LGHNA, CDR2 YSLEER. The germline V and J ends were trimmed by 1 base and 9 bases, with 7 bases remaining between them. CDR3 length equals 12 residues. This chain's CDR3 is CASSQAGREQFF. CDR3 sequence (DNA): TGCGCCAGCAGCCAAGCAGGCCGTGAGCAGTTCTTC.